The entry that follows covers one T cell receptor (beta chain) sequence. Using immunoSEQ multiplex PCR, the repertoire was profiled, and TCRdb retains in-frame clones only, with some absent. The table lists 15,000 to 20,000 clones, about 69% of them singletons. The data were obtained in a study of PD-1 and CTLA-4 blockade in melanoma. Germline CDR1 SGHDT, CDR2 YYEEEE. The CDR3 loop spans 16 amino acids. With 2 bases clipped from V and 0 bases from J, the junction kept 4 bases outside the gene matches. The source material was CD8+ T cells from peripheral blood, sampled before anti-PD-1 treatment. The chain recombines TRBV5-6 with TRBJ1-1; 10 bases line up with TRBD1. The TCR sequence derives from a human donor with melanoma. CDR3 nucleotide sequence: TGTGCCAGCAGCTTCGGGACAGGGGATTTGAACACTGAAGCTTTCTTT. Its translation: CASSFGTGDLNTEAFF.